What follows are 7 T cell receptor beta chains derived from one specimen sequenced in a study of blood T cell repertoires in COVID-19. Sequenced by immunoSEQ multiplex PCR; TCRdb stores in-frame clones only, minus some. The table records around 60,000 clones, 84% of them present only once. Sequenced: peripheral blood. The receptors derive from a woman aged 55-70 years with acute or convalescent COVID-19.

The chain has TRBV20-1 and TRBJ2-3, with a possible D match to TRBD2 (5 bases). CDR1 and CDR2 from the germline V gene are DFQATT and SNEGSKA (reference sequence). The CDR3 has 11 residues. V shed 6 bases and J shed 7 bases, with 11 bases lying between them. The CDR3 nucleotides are TGCAGTGCAGGCGGGCGGAATACGCAGTATTTT. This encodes CSAGGRNTQYF.

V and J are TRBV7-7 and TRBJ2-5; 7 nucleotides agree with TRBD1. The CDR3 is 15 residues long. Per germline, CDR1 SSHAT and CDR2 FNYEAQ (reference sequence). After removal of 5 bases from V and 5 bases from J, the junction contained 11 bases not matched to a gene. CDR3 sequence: CASSAQGGPPETQYF. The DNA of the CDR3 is TGTGCCAGCAGCGCCCAAGGGGGCCCGCCCGAGACCCAGTACTTC.

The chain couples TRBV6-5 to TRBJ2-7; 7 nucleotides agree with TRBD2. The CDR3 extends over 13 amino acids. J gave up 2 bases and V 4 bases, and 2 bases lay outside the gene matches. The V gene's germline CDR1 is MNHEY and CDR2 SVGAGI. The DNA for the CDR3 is TGTGCCAGCAGTTGGAGCGGGGCCTACGAGCAGTACTTC. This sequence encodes CASSWSGAYEQYF.

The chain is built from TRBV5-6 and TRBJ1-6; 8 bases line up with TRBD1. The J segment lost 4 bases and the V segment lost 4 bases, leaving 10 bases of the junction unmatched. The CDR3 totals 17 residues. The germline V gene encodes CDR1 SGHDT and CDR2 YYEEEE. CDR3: CASSRITGGAYNSPLHF. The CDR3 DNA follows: TGTGCCAGCAGCAGGATCACAGGGGGAGCTTATAATTCACCCCTCCACTTT.

CDR3 sequence (DNA): TGTGCCTGGAGTACTGGGACTGGGGGGGGGCAGCCCCAGCATTTT. The encoded protein is CAWSTGTGGGQPQHF. The chain has TRBV30 and TRBJ1-5; a possible D gene is TRBD1 (5 bases). Trimming shortened V by 2 bases and J by 7 bases, and 18 bases separated the two germline ends. This CDR3 contains 15 residues. Germline V lookup: CDR1 GTSNPN, CDR2 SVGIG (reference sequence).

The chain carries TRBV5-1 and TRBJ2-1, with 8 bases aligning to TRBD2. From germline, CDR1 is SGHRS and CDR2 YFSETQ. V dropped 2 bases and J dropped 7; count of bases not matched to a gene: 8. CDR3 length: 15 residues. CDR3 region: CASSLRAGGENEQFF. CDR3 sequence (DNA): TGCGCCAGCAGCTTACGGGCGGGGGGCGAAAATGAGCAGTTCTTC.

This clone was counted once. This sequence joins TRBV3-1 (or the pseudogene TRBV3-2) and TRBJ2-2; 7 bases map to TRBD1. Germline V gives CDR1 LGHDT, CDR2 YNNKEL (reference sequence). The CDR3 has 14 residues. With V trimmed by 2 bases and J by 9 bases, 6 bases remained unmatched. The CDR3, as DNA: TGTGCCAGCAGCCAACCGGCCAGGGGGAGGGAGCTGTTTTTT. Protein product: CASSQPARGRELFF.